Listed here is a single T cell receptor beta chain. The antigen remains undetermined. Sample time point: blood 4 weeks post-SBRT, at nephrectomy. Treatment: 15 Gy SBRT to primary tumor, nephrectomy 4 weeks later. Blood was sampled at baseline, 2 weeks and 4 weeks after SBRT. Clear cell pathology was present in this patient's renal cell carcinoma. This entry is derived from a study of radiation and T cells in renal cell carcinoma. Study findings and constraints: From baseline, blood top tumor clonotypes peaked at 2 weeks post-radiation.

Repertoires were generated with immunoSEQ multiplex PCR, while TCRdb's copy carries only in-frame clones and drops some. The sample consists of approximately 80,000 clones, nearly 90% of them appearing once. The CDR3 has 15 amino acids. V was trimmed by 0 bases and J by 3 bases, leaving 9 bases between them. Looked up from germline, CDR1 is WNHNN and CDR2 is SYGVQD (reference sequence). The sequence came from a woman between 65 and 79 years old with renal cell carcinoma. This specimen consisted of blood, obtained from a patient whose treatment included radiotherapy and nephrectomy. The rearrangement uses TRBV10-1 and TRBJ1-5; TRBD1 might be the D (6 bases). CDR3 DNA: TGCGCCAGCAGTGAGTCGGGGGCCCTCAATCAGCCCCAGCATTTT. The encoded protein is CASSESGALNQPQHF.